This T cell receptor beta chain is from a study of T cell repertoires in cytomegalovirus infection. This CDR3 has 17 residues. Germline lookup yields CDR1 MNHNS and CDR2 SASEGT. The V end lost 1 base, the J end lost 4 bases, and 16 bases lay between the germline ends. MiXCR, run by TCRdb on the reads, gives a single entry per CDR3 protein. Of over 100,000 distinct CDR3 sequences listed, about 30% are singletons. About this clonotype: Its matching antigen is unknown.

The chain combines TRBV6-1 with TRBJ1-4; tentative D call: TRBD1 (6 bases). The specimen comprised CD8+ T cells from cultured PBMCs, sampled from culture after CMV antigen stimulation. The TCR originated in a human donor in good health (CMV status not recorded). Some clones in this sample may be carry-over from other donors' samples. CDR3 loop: CASSEVVKTGHNEKLFF. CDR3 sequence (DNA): TGTGCCAGCAGTGAAGTCGTCAAGACAGGACATAATGAAAAACTGTTTTTT.